The present entry profiles one T cell receptor (beta chain) with its context. Its antigen specificity is not known. It has no much larger one-base neighbor in the sample; base qualities were not kept. These data belong to a study of regulatory and conventional T cells in RAG deficiency (dated by TCRdb to 2016 to 2017). Regarding the complete study: High-throughput TCR beta sequencing was used to compare the diversity and composition of the Treg, conventional CD4+ and CD8+ T cell repertoires of RAG-deficient patients with those of healthy controls.

The germline V gene gives CDR1 as MNHEY and CDR2 as SVGAGI. Trimming leaves V shorter by 5 bases and J shorter by 6 bases, with the junction holding 9 bases beyond the gene matches. The CDR3 holds 14 amino acids from the cysteine to the phenylalanine. Only the CDR3 DNA is retained, 42 bases long and in frame from the first base. Regulatory T cells were purified from blood as CD4+CD25-high CD127-low cells before genomic DNA extraction. Roughly eight healthy control donors served as the comparison group for repertoire analyses. The library came from the immunoSEQ multiplex PCR assay. Rearranged TCR beta chain products were amplified from genomic DNA of sorted T-cell subsets and sequenced. The authors' pipeline ran thus. Shannon entropy and Simpson indices were used to measure the diversity of productive TCR beta rearrangements in each repertoire. Clonal expansion was assessed using the summed frequency of the 100 most abundant productive TCR beta clonotypes among total reads. The TRB repertoires were scored with a self-reactivity index built on which amino acids appear at CDR3beta positions 6 and 7. Two-way ANOVA was used for repertoire analyses, while Student t or Mann-Whitney tests were used for flow cytometric analyses. TCRdb took over this immuneACCESS table, retaining in-frame rearrangements with V and J assigned. Such tables are incomplete; in checked studies, under half of the missing clones stem from an unresolved V gene, and the remainder is unexplained. From that table come the V and J calls and clone size; the DNA was used to work out D and trimming. For this sample there are under 30,000 clones; 85% to 95% appear just once. Together, the top ten hold around 0.82% of the sample.

On the study overall, not on this receptor specifically: The CD25-high CD127-low cells sorted from Omenn syndrome patients may be peripherally activated cells rather than true Treg cells. All patient T-cell subsets had shorter CDR3 lengths; Omenn syndrome patients showed >85% Treg-Tconv repertoire overlap at nucleotide and amino acid level. In Omenn syndrome and CID/AS patients compared with controls, roughly 99-fold fewer unique TCR beta sequences were detected from Treg cells, versus approximately 10-fold fewer for other subsets. For some subjects, some T-cell subset analyses were not performed. Compared with control T-cell subpopulations, the RAG-deficient patients had markedly lower Shannon entropy and higher Simpson indices.

The same data also contributed to another study, on regulatory T cells. As that second paper reports: For the multiplex PCR, 52 forward TRBV primers and 13 reverse TRBJ primers were used, and amplification bias was corrected with both assay-based and computational methods. Patient repertoires showed restricted unique TRB V-J pairs and skewed V and J gene usage, most marked in regulatory T cells. The study compared T-cell receptor beta repertoires of sorted regulatory, conventional CD4+ and CD8+ T cells between CD3G-deficient patients and healthy controls. Ficoll density separation was used to isolate peripheral blood mononuclear cells. Within the immunoSEQ assay, multiplex PCR amplified rearranged TRB loci from genomic DNA. TRB amplicons were sequenced using an Illumina HiSeq platform. Raw sequences were error-filtered and aligned to reference gene sequences by custom algorithms and were subsequently analyzed with the immunoSEQ online tools. Frequencies of productive and nonproductive TRB rearrangements were evaluated among both unique and total sequences. Group comparisons used t tests, Mann-Whitney tests or two-way ANOVA run in Prism software.

Sequenced material: Tregs sorted from blood. The sequence was obtained from a human donor in good health. The chain employs TRBV6-5 and TRBJ1-1, with TRBD1 matching 7 junction bases. The CDR3 corresponds to CASSDHRGRSEAFF. The DNA sequence is as follows: TGTGCCAGCAGTGATCACAGGGGTCGATCTGAAGCTTTCTTT.